The 20 T cell receptor beta chains below all came from one sample that was sequenced in a study of shared clonotypes between healthy human individuals. This table comes from immunoSEQ multiplex PCR, and its TCRdb copy is limited to in-frame clones, with some not included. Of roughly 1,000,000 clones listed, about 80% are singletons. Sequencing input: memory CD4+ T cells from PBMCs. Noted subset: CD45RA-negative fraction. These receptor sequences come from a man aged 18-30 years in good health. Some clones in this sample may be carry-over from other donors' samples.

V and J are TRBV11-3 and TRBJ2-2, with TRBD2 identical over 7 bases. This CDR3 is 18 amino acids long. In germline, CDR1 is SGHNT, CDR2 YENEEA. Germline trimming cut 3 bases from V and 5 bases from J; bases unmatched to any gene: 15. The CDR3 nucleotides read TGTGCCAGCAGCTTCAACCTGGCTAGCGGCACCGGAACCGGGGAGCTGTTTTTT. This gives the protein CASSFNLASGTGTGELFF.

The CDR3: CASSPRHLDSTDTQYF. The CDR3 DNA reads as TGTGCCAGCAGTCCTCGCCACCTAGACAGCACAGATACGCAGTATTTT. The chain couples TRBV2 to TRBJ2-3, with unresolved D. The V end was cut by 5 bases, the J end by 0 bases, with 15 bases between. From germline, CDR1 is SNHLY and CDR2 FYNNEI. This CDR3 has 16 residues.

This clone was seen a few times. The gene calls are TRBV30 and TRBJ2-7; D is tentatively TRBD1 or TRBD2 (5 bases each). The V and J ends lost 4 bases and 2 bases respectively, with 24 bases between them. CDR1 GTSNPN and CDR2 SVGIG come from the germline V gene (reference sequence). The CDR3 has 17 amino acids. This chain's CDR3 is CAWNNFNVGTETYEQYF. CDR3 DNA sequence: TGTGCCTGGAACAACTTCAATGTGGGGACGGAAACCTACGAGCAGTACTTC. Combining the CDR3 with reference TRBV30 and TRBJ2-7 gives the whole variable domain SQTIHQWPATLVQPVGSPLSLECTVEGTSNPNLYWYRQAAGRGLQLLFYSVGIGQISSEVPQNLSASRPQDRQFILSSKKLLLSDSGFYLCAWNNFNVGTETYEQYFGPGTRLTVT.

This clone was found a few times. This chain joins TRBV5-1 and TRBJ2-7; 12 positions match TRBD2. This CDR3 region has 16 residues. The junction had 3 bases not matched to a gene; V was cut back by 0 bases and J by 2 bases. CDR1 and CDR2 from the germline V gene are SGHRS and YFSETQ. The CDR3: CASSLGASGRAYEQYF. In DNA form, the CDR3 reads TGCGCCAGCAGCTTGGGGGCTAGCGGGAGGGCCTACGAGCAGTACTTC.

This sequence joins TRBV6-6 and TRBJ2-7; TRBD1 aligns across 11 bases. Germline values: CDR1 MNHNY, CDR2 SVGAGI (reference sequence). V lost 6 bases, J lost 2 bases, and 6 bases stayed unmatched. The CDR3 loop spans 15 amino acids. CDR3 coding DNA: TGTGCCAGCAGCCGGACAGGGGGCGGAACCTACGAGCAGTACTTC. This codes for CASSRTGGGTYEQYF.

The chain links TRBV4-2 to TRBJ1-2; TRBD1 matches at 8 bases. The length of the CDR3 is 15 residues. V lost 4 bases to trimming and J lost 4 bases; unmatched junction nucleotides: 8. The germline CDR1 and CDR2 sequences are LGHNA and YNFKEQ. The CDR3 here is CASSPSTGDLYGYTF. Here the CDR3 DNA reads TGTGCCAGCAGCCCATCGACAGGGGACCTCTATGGCTACACCTTC.

This clone was detected a few times. V is TRBV4-3 and J is TRBJ1-2, with TRBD1 as a possible D gene (5 bases). The length of the CDR3 is 16 residues. V lost 0 bases and J lost 1, with 12 bases in between. CDR1 and CDR2 from the germline V gene are LGHNA and YSLEER. CDR3 nucleotides: TGCGCCAGCAGCCAAGACGTACGGGGGTTTAACTATGGCTACACCTTC. This encodes CASSQDVRGFNYGYTF.

This rearrangement joins TRBV18 to TRBJ1-3, with unresolved D. Germline assignment: CDR1 KGHSH and CDR2 LQKENI. Trimming shortened V by 0 bases and J by 1 base, and 10 bases separated the two germline ends. CDR3 length: 16 amino acids. The CDR3 nucleotides read TGTGCCAGCTCACCACCGCGTCGTTTGTCTGGAAACACCATATATTTT. It codes for CASSPPRRLSGNTIYF.

Regarding this clone: With only one base between it and a far larger clone, this is likely a read error. Other DNA variants within this sample encode the same CDR3. J is TRBJ1-4 and V is TRBV29-1, with 8 bases matching TRBD1. The length of the CDR3 is 13 residues. Germline V CDR1 and CDR2: SQVTM, ANQGSEA. The CDR3 spells CSAVSGGSEKLFF. CDR3 sequence (DNA): TGCAGCGCAGTATCAGGGGGCAGTGAAAAACTGTTTTTC.

This clone was seen repeatedly, ten times or more. V is TRBV23-1 and J is TRBJ2-7, with D unresolved. TRBV23-1 is an ORF for which the function is uncertain. The CDR3 is 16 amino acids. V lost 4 bases, J lost 0 bases, and 16 bases lay in between. The CDR3 DNA reads as TGCGCCAGCAGTCCCCCGGCCGAACCGAGCTCCTACGAGCAGTACTTC. It specifies CASSPPAEPSSYEQYF.

This rearrangement joins TRBV5-1 to TRBJ2-3; a possible D gene is TRBD2 (6 bases). The germline gives CDR1 SGHRS, CDR2 YFSETQ. Trimming shortened V by 0 bases and J by 6 bases, and 20 bases separated the two germline ends. There are 17 residues in the CDR3. CDR3 nucleotides: TGCGCCAGCAGCTTGGAAGGGCGGGCGGGATTACGCGATACGCAGTATTTT. Its protein is CASSLEGRAGLRDTQYF.

Comment on this clone: It may be a read error: a sequence one base away is much more abundant. The chain has TRBV6-5 and TRBJ1-1, with no clear D. Germline loops: CDR1 MNHEY, CDR2 SVGAGI. This CDR3 is built from 11 residues. Trimming shortened V by 7 bases and J by 1 base, and 4 bases separated the two germline ends. In DNA form, the CDR3 reads TGTGCCAGCACTAAGAACACTGAAGCTTTCTTT. It codes for CASTKNTEAFF.

This clone appeared many times. The chain has TRBV10-3 and TRBJ1-6; D remains unclear. This CDR3 spans 15 amino acids. The germline V gene encodes CDR1 ENHRY and CDR2 SYGVKD. V dropped 6 bases and J dropped 4 bases, with 13 bases sitting between them. CDR3 region: CAISPESWYNSPLHF. DNA for the CDR3: TGTGCCATCAGCCCGGAATCTTGGTATAATTCACCCCTCCACTTT.

The genes are TRBV28 and TRBJ1-5, with D perhaps matching TRBD1 (6 bases). The CDR3 has 17 amino acids. The V gene lost 2 bases and the J gene lost 4 bases, with 18 bases spanning the gap. Per the germline V gene, CDR1 is MDHEN and CDR2 is SYDVKM. This chain's CDR3 is CASSLGAGTGLNQPQHF. For the CDR3, the DNA is TGTGCCAGCAGTTTAGGGGCCGGAACAGGGTTAAATCAGCCCCAGCATTTT.

This clone was recorded many times. The chain combines TRBV28 with TRBJ1-3; maybe TRBD1 (5 bases). V was trimmed by 3 bases and J by 2 bases, leaving 8 bases between them. The length of the CDR3 is 14 residues. The germline gives CDR1 MDHEN, CDR2 SYDVKM. The DNA of the CDR3 is TGTGCCAGCAGTTTCCCGACAGCTGGAAACACCATATATTTT. It encodes CASSFPTAGNTIYF.

The V gene is TRBV27, the J gene TRBJ1-1; possible D gene TRBD1, 5 bases. V lost 8 bases, J lost 1 base, and 17 bases lay in between. This CDR3 is 15 amino acids long. Germline CDR1 is MNHEY and CDR2 is SMNVEV (reference sequence). CDR3 DNA sequence: TGTGCCAGCCTCGTATCGTGGGGCAGGAACACTGAAGCTTTCTTT. It is translated as CASLVSWGRNTEAFF.

The chain employs TRBV2 and TRBJ1-1, with unresolved D. The CDR3 contains 13 residues. V was trimmed by 6 bases and J by 7 bases, leaving 15 bases between them. Looked up from germline, CDR1 is SNHLY and CDR2 is FYNNEI. CDR3 region: CASRAGRGGEAFF. The CDR3 DNA is TGTGCCAGCAGAGCCGGTAGAGGAGGTGAAGCTTTCTTT. The entire variable domain, with the rest obtained from reference TRBV2 and TRBJ1-1, is as follows: EPEVTQTPSHQVTQMGQEVILRCVPISNHLYFYWYRQILGQKVEFLVSFYNNEISEKSEIFDDQFSVERPDGSNFTLKIRSTKLEDSAMYFCASRAGRGGEAFFGQGTRLTVV.

This rearrangement joins TRBV11-2 to TRBJ2-1; TRBD2 is a possible D gene (6 bases). The CDR3 covers 16 residues. V shed 1 base and J shed 9 bases, with 19 bases lying between them. CDR1 and CDR2 from the germline V gene are SGHAT and FQNNGV. The CDR3 DNA sequence: TGTGCCAGCAGCTTAGGGACCGGGAGAAGGCGGGGTGAGCAGTTCTTC. This sequence encodes CASSLGTGRRRGEQFF.

The chain has TRBV28 and TRBJ2-5; 10 bases match TRBD2. The trim removed 6 bases at V and 4 bases at J, leaving 11 bases unmatched. Germline V gene sequence: CDR1 MDHEN, CDR2 SYDVKM. CDR3 length: 16 residues. DNA for the CDR3: TGTGCCAGCAGAACGAACATAGCGGGAGGAGGAGAGACCCAGTACTTC. Amino acid sequence: CASRTNIAGGGETQYF.

The rearrangement joins TRBV5-1 to TRBJ2-3; D perhaps matches TRBD1 (6 bases). CDR3 length: 15 residues. Germline V gene data show CDR1 as SGHRS and CDR2 as YFSETQ. Trimming removed 0 bases at V and 4 bases at J, with 12 bases between. The CDR3 sequence is CASSLGQGRADTQYF. Written as DNA, the CDR3 is TGCGCCAGCAGCTTGGGGCAGGGGCGAGCAGATACGCAGTATTTT.